Each of the 15 T cell receptor beta chains below was sequenced from the same sample in a study of blood T cells in healthy people across ages. Through a sample-barcoded 5' primer and a J-beta primer mix, a second PCR was run for about 6 to 12 cycles. TCRdb reanalysed the 5' RACE reads using MiXCR and keeps one entry per CDR3 protein. Of about 1.8 million distinct CDR3 sequences in the sample, 49% are singletons; the top ten hold 2.1%. Source material: blood. Receptors originate from a middle-aged woman in good health.

The chain is built from TRBV20-1 and TRBJ2-3, with D uncertain. Germline CDR1 is DFQATT and CDR2 is SNEGSKA (reference sequence). The CDR3 totals 13 residues. The germline V and J ends were trimmed by 6 bases and 2 bases, with 12 bases remaining between them. CDR3 sequence: CSARPRPTDTQYF. As DNA, the CDR3 is TGCAGTGCCCGGCCAAGGCCCACAGATACGCAGTATTTT.

The V call is TRBV7-9, the J call TRBJ2-5; the D gene could be TRBD1 or TRBD2 (7 bases each). Germline CDR1 SEHNR, CDR2 FQNEAQ (reference sequence). Trimming removed 4 bases from V and 3 bases from J, with 21 bases in between. The CDR3 covers 17 residues. The CDR3 DNA reads TGTGCCAGCAGCTCTAGGGAGGGGGCCAGGATGGAAGAGACCCAGTACTTC. Translation: CASSSREGARMEETQYF.

J is TRBJ2-3 and V is TRBV27; 8 bases align to TRBD2. V shed 6 bases, J shed 4 bases, and the junction held 9 bases outside the gene matches. Germline CDR1 and CDR2: MNHEY and SMNVEV (reference sequence). The CDR3 totals 15 residues. CDR3 sequence: CASSSPHGGADTQYF. In DNA form, the CDR3 reads TGTGCCAGCAGCTCACCCCACGGGGGGGCAGATACGCAGTATTTT.

The chain combines TRBV20-1 with TRBJ1-2, with a tentative D call TRBD1 (6 bases). Trimming took off 5 bases at V and 6 bases at J, with 16 bases between the two ends. The V gene's germline CDR1 is DFQATT and CDR2 SNEGSKA (reference sequence). This CDR3 spans 13 amino acids. In nucleotides, the CDR3 is TGCAGTGCTCCAACGGGGGCGCGCAATGGCTACACCTTC. Its protein product is CSAPTGARNGYTF.

This clonotype was seen once. This sequence joins TRBV24-1 and TRBJ2-1; 11 bases match TRBD1. V shed 3 bases, J shed 7 bases, and the junction held 7 bases outside the gene matches. CDR1 and CDR2 from the germline V gene are KGHDR and SFDVKD. The CDR3 length is 16 residues. CDR3 nucleotides: TGTGCCACCAGTGATGCCGGGACAGGGGGACTTAATGAGCAGTTCTTC. Translation: CATSDAGTGGLNEQFF.

V and J are TRBV6-2 or TRBV6-3 and TRBJ2-5; no clear D gene. The CDR3 consists of 15 residues. The germline V gene has CDR1 MNHEY and CDR2 SVGEGT. The germline V and J ends were trimmed by 6 bases and 4 bases, with 18 bases remaining between them. The CDR3 is CASRVDTSRRETQYF. The CDR3 DNA is TGTGCCAGCAGGGTCGACACTTCTAGAAGAGAGACCCAGTACTTC.

This chain uses TRBV27 with TRBJ1-2; a possible D gene is TRBD1 (6 bases). The V gene lost 2 bases and the J gene lost 0 bases, with 13 bases spanning the gap. This CDR3 has 16 residues. Germline V gives CDR1 MNHEY, CDR2 SMNVEV (reference sequence). The CDR3: CASSLVTGLTNYGYTF. CDR3 DNA: TGTGCCAGCAGTTTAGTTACAGGGCTCACTAACTATGGCTACACCTTC.

This clonotype was counted many times. The chain couples TRBV7-9 to TRBJ2-1; 8 bases are a match to TRBD1. The CDR3 runs 18 residues. The germline V gene has CDR1 SEHNR and CDR2 FQNEAQ (reference sequence). The V and J ends lost 5 bases and 1 base, in that order; junction bases with no gene match: 13. The CDR3 spells CASSQPITGGLSYNEQFF. Here the CDR3 DNA reads TGTGCCAGCAGCCAGCCCATTACAGGGGGTCTTTCCTACAATGAGCAGTTCTTC.

This clonotype was detected only a few times. This CDR3 is CASSLGTGWYTEAFF. CDR3 in DNA: TGTGCCAGCAGCTTAGGGACAGGGTGGTACACTGAAGCTTTCTTT. This sequence joins TRBV7-2 and TRBJ1-1; 8 bases line up with TRBD1. The length of the CDR3 is 15 residues. V dropped 1 base and J dropped 3; count of bases not matched to a gene: 4. CDR1 is SGHTA, CDR2 FQGNSA, per germline.

This chain connects TRBV11-2 to TRBJ2-1, with D possibly matching TRBD2 (6 bases). There are 15 residues in the CDR3. V was cut by 5 bases and J by 5 bases, with 16 bases left in between. In germline, CDR1 is SGHAT, CDR2 FQNNGV. CDR3 in amino acids: CASSPGAGTHNEQFF. CDR3 coding DNA: TGTGCCAGCAGCCCCGGGGCCGGGACTCACAATGAGCAGTTCTTC.

The chain joins TRBV27 to TRBJ1-6; D is uncertain. Trimming stripped 3 bases from V and 0 bases from J, with 9 bases between. This CDR3 is 16 amino acids long. The germline gives CDR1 MNHEY, CDR2 SMNVEV (reference sequence). CDR3 coding DNA: TGTGCCAGCAGTTTGGGTCTGAGCTCCTATAATTCACCCCTCCACTTT. It codes for CASSLGLSSYNSPLHF.

V gene TRBV10-1 combines with J gene TRBJ2-3, with TRBD2 matching over 11 bases. CDR3 length equals 16 residues. The germline gives CDR1 WNHNN, CDR2 SYGVQD (reference sequence). Trimming removed 3 bases from V and 5 bases from J; junction bases left unmatched: 7. DNA for the CDR3: TGCGCCAGCAGTGAAGTAGCGGGGGGGTCCGGAGATACGCAGTATTTT. It is translated as CASSEVAGGSGDTQYF.

This clonotype has only a few counts. The V and J genes are TRBV9 and TRBJ1-2, with D unresolved. The CDR3 sequence is 13 residues long. V gave up 2 bases and J gave up 4 bases, with 9 bases separating them. CDR1 and CDR2 (germline): SGDLS, YYNGEE. The CDR3 sequence: CASSVEESYGYTF. The CDR3 region has the DNA TGTGCCAGCAGCGTCGAAGAAAGCTATGGCTACACCTTC.

The chain employs TRBV25-1 and TRBJ2-7, with a possible D match to TRBD1 (6 bases). Trimming cost V 5 bases and J 0 bases, with 14 bases left between them. CDR3 size: 15 residues. The germline V gene encodes CDR1 MGHDK and CDR2 SYGVNS. The CDR3 reads CASSKPGTLSYEQYF. CDR3 DNA sequence: TGTGCCAGCAGTAAACCGGGGACACTCTCCTACGAGCAGTACTTC.

The chain is built from TRBV3-1 and TRBJ2-5, with 8 bases lining up with TRBD1. The V gene's germline CDR1 is LGHDT and CDR2 YNNKEL (reference sequence). The CDR3 consists of 16 residues. V gave up 4 bases and J gave up 3 bases; unmatched junction bases: 10. CDR3 nucleotide sequence: TGTGCCAGCAGCCGAACCGGACAGGGCGACAAAGAGACCCAGTACTTC. Its translation: CASSRTGQGDKETQYF.